The sequence of this TCR beta chain was determined in a study of T cell responses to AZD1222 COVID-19 vaccine. Findings and caveats of the study: No day 14 peak samples; only post-peak repertoires were characterized. Baseline seropositivity characterized only a handful of AZD1222 recipients. A rise in Spike-specific TCR breadth and depth followed two AZD1222 doses. In a largely white British group with more females than males, clonal diversity was possibly underestimated.

About this clone itself: Its antigen is still unknown.

Some clones are missing from TCRdb's copy, which holds only in-frame ones; the method was immunoSEQ multiplex PCR. The sample lists roughly 170,000 clones, 90% occurring once. CDR1 is SGHNT and CDR2 is YYREEE in the germline V gene (reference sequence). With 2 bases removed from V and 7 bases from J, the gap between germline ends came to 23 bases. The CDR3 spans 17 residues. This chain uses TRBV5-4 with TRBJ2-3; TRBD1 is a possible D gene (5 bases). Sequenced here: peripheral blood, sampled on day 0 of AZD1222 vaccination. This clonotype was obtained from an adult in good health. The CDR3 protein is CASSFSIGGAGYHTQYF. In DNA form, the CDR3 reads TGTGCCAGCAGCTTTTCTATTGGTGGGGCAGGGTATCATACGCAGTATTTT.